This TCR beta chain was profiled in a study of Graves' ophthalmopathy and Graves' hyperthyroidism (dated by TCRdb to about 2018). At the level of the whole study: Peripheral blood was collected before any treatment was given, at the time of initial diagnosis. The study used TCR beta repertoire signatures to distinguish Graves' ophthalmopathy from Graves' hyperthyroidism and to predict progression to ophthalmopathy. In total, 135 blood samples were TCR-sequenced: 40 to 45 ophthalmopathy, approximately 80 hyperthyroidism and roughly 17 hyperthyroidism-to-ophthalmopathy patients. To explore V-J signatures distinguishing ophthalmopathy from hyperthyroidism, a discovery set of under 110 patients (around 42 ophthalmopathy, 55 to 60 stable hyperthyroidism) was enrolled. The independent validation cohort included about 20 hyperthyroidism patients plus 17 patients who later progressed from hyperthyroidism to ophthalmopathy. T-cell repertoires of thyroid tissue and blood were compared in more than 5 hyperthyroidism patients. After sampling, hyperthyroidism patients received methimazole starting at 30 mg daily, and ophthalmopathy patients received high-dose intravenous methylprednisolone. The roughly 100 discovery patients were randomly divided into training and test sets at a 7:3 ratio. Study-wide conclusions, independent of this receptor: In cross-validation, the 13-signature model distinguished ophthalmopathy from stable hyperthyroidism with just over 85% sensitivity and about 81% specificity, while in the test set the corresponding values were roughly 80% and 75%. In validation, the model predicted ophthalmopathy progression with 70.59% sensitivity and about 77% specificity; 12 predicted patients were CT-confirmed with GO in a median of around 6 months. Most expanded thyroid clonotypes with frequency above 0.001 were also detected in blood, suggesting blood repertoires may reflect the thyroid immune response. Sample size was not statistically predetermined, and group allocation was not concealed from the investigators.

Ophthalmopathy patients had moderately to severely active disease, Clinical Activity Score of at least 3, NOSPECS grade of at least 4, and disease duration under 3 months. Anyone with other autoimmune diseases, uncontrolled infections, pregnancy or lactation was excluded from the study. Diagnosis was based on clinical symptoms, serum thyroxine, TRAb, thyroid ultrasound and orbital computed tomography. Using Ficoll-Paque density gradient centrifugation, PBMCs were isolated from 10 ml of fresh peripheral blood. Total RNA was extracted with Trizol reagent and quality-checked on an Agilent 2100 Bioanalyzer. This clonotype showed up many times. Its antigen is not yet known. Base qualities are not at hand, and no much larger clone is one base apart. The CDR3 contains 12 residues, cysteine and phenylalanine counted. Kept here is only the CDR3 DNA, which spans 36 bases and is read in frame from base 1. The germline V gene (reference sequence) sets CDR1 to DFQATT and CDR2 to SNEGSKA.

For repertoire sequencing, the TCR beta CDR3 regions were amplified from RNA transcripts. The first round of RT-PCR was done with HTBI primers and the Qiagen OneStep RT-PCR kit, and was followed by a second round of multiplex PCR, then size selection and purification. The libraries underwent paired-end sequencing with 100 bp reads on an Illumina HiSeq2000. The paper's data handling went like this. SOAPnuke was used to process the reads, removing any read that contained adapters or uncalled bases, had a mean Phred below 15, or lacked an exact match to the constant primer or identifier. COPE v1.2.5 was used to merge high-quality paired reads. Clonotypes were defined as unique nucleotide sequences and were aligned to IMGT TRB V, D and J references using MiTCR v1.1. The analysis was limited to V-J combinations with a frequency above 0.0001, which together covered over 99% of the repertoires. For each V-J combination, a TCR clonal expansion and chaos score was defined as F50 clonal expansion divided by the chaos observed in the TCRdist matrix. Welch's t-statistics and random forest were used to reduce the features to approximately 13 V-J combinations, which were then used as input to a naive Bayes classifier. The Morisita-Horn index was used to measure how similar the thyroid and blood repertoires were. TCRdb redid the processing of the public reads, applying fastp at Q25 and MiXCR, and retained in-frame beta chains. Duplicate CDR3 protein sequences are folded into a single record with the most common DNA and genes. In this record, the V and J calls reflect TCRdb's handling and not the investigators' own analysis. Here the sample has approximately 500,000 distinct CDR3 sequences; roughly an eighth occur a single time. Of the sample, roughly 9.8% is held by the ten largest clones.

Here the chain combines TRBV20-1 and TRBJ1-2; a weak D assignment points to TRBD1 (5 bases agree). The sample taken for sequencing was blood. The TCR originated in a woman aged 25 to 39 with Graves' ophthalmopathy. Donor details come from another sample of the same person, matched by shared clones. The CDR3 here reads CSQKRGTYGYTF. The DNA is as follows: TGCAGCCAGAAGAGAGGGACCTATGGCTACACCTTC.